This record concerns one TCR beta chain sequence. The antigen is unknown. This entry is derived from a study of T cell clonality in common variable immunodeficiency. Regarding the study as a whole: Reportedly, TCR beta sequences from common variable immunodeficiency showed fewer deletions and N-nucleotide insertions. CVID subjects had higher TCRbeta clonality than healthy controls, most marked in about a third.

Sequencing was performed with immunoSEQ multiplex PCR; in TCRdb, only in-frame clones are kept and a portion is missing. Its listing shows fewer than 20,000 clones. The TCR comes from a human donor with common variable immunodeficiency. Sequenced input: peripheral blood mononuclear cells.

CDR3 DNA, as far as it was read: TGTGCCAGCAGCTGGGGCTATGACTATGGC. Amino acids: CASSWGYDYG. The full CDR3 protein is CASSWGYDYGYTF. J is TRBJ1-2 and V is TRBV7-8; weak D call: TRBD1 (5 bases). Coverage ceases 3 residues before the CDR3 finishes, and the germline J gene fills in the end. With 4 bases removed from V and 3 bases from J, the gap between germline ends came to 9 bases. The CDR3 contains 13 residues. CDR1 is SGHVS, CDR2 FQNEAQ, per germline.